A selection of T cell receptor beta chains follows, all from one sample in a study of blood T cells in healthy people across ages. TCRdb recomputed calls from the 5' RACE reads with MiXCR, one row per CDR3 protein. The data show about 1.4 million distinct CDR3 sequences, almost 60% seen once. Sequenced material: blood. These receptors were collected from a man between 18 and 35 years old in good health. Each CDR3 is given with its conserved first and last residue. D genes are given only for firm matches. Size is omitted from some rows. Given values are once, few, many or a class for expanded clones.

V,size,J,D,CDR3,DNA
TRBV27,-,TRBJ2-5,-,CASSLWGKATQYF,TGTGCCAGCAGTTTATGGGGGAAAGCGACCCAGTACTTC
TRBV27,-,TRBJ2-1,-,CASSLSGPLGEQFF,TGTGCCAGCAGTTTATCGGGGCCCCTAGGGGAGCAGTTCTTC
TRBV28,-,TRBJ1-3,-,CASGPQLSGNTIYF,TGTGCCAGCGGTCCACAGCTCTCTGGAAACACCATATATTTT
TRBV20-1,-,TRBJ2-2,TRBD2,CSASRLAGDTGELFF,TGCAGTGCTAGTAGGCTAGCGGGGGACACCGGGGAGCTGTTTTTT
TRBV18,once,TRBJ1-4,-,CASSPVANEKLFF,TGTGCCAGCTCACCGGTGGCTAATGAAAAACTGTTTTTT
TRBV12-3/TRBV12-4,few,TRBJ2-1,-,CASSLALTEGNEQFF,TGTGCCAGCAGTTTAGCGCTAACAGAAGGGAATGAGCAGTTCTTC
TRBV29-1,-,TRBJ1-4,-,CSVDAGATNEKLFF,TGCAGCGTTGACGCGGGGGCAACTAATGAAAAACTGTTTTTT
TRBV7-9,few,TRBJ2-7,TRBD2,CASSLASGTSYEQYF,TGTGCCAGCAGCTTAGCTAGCGGGACTTCCTACGAGCAGTACTTC
TRBV11-2,-,TRBJ2-7,-,CASSYRGLAYEQYF,TGTGCCAGCAGCTATAGAGGCCTAGCCTACGAGCAGTACTTC
TRBV2,few,TRBJ1-1,-,CASSGGRTEAFF,TGTGCCAGCAGTGGGGGGCGCACTGAAGCTTTCTTT
TRBV27,-,TRBJ2-1,-,CASSPRAWNEQFF,TGTGCCAGCAGTCCCCGCGCCTGGAATGAGCAGTTCTTC
TRBV4-1,few,TRBJ2-1,TRBD1,CASSLNRDRVLHEQFF,TGCGCCAGCAGCCTGAACCGGGACAGGGTTCTTCATGAGCAGTTCTTC
TRBV20-1,-,TRBJ2-7,TRBD2,CSASKSGRIEQYF,TGCAGTGCTAGTAAAAGCGGGAGGATCGAGCAGTACTTC
TRBV12-3/TRBV12-4,few,TRBJ1-5,TRBD1,CASSYPGTGEKNQPQHF,TGTGCCAGCAGTTACCCCGGGACAGGGGAGAAGAATCAGCCCCAGCATTTT
TRBV12-3/TRBV12-4,-,TRBJ2-5,-,CASSLVMAGRGQETQYF,TGTGCCAGCAGTTTAGTAATGGCGGGCCGGGGTCAAGAGACCCAGTACTTC
TRBV12-3/TRBV12-4,-,TRBJ2-2,TRBD2,CASSPLPGTSGRMAGELFF,TGTGCCAGCAGTCCCCTCCCTGGGACTAGCGGGAGGATGGCCGGGGAGCTGTTTTTT
TRBV5-1,-,TRBJ2-3,-,CASSLDVLTDTQYF,TGCGCCAGCAGCTTGGATGTGCTCACAGATACGCAGTATTTT
TRBV4-1,-,TRBJ2-3,-,CASSLLPGTDTQYF,TGCGCCAGCAGCCTCCTACCGGGCACAGATACGCAGTATTTT
TRBV29-1,-,TRBJ2-1,TRBD2,CSVGKGTSGSHNEQFF,TGCAGCGTTGGAAAGGGGACTAGCGGCTCCCACAATGAGCAGTTCTTC
TRBV11-2,-,TRBJ2-2,-,CASSPDRYTGELFF,TGTGCCAGCAGTCCCGACAGATACACCGGGGAGCTGTTTTTT
TRBV4-3,few,TRBJ2-1,-,CASSPGGLSYNEQFF,TGCGCCAGCAGCCCTGGGGGCCTCTCCTACAATGAGCAGTTCTTC
TRBV25-1,few,TRBJ2-1,-,CASSDFSYNEQFF,TGTGCCAGCAGTGATTTCTCCTACAATGAGCAGTTCTTC
TRBV20-1,few,TRBJ1-2,-,CSARESGEEFGYTF,TGCAGTGCTAGAGAGTCAGGGGAGGAATTCGGCTACACCTTC
TRBV15,-,TRBJ2-5,-,CATSRDRPEETQYF,TGTGCCACCAGCAGAGATCGTCCCGAAGAGACCCAGTACTTC
TRBV28,-,TRBJ2-6,-,CASSAEYRVTSVLSGANVLTF,TGTGCCAGCAGTGCCGAATACAGGGTAACTAGCGTTTTGTCTGGGGCCAACGTCCTGACTTTC
TRBV20-1,-,TRBJ2-7,-,CSARDRTYEQYF,TGCAGTGCTAGAGATCGGACCTACGAGCAGTACTTC
TRBV12-3/TRBV12-4,-,TRBJ2-1,-,CASSLEAGRSYNEQFF,TGTGCCAGCAGTTTAGAGGCGGGCCGCTCCTACAATGAGCAGTTCTTC
TRBV15,-,TRBJ2-7,-,CATSRDPDSYEQYF,TGTGCCACCAGCAGAGATCCCGACAGCTACGAGCAGTACTTC
TRBV9,-,TRBJ2-1,-,CASSVGASSYNEQFF,TGTGCCAGCAGCGTAGGGGCAAGCTCCTACAATGAGCAGTTCTTC
TRBV7-7,few,TRBJ2-7,-,CASSLVDRSEQYF,TGTGCCAGCAGCTTAGTCGATAGGTCTGAGCAGTACTTC
TRBV20-1,many,TRBJ1-6,TRBD1,CSAQPGQGASYNSPLHF,TGCAGTGCTCAACCGGGACAGGGGGCCTCCTATAATTCACCCCTCCACTTT
TRBV7-7,-,TRBJ2-2,-,CASSPGLFYYANTGELFF,TGTGCCAGCAGCCCGGGACTTTTCTACTACGCGAACACCGGGGAGCTGTTTTTT
TRBV20-1,-,TRBJ2-5,TRBD1,CSARQGPLKETRYF,TGCAGTGCGAGACAGGGACCCTTAAAAGAGACCCGGTACTTC